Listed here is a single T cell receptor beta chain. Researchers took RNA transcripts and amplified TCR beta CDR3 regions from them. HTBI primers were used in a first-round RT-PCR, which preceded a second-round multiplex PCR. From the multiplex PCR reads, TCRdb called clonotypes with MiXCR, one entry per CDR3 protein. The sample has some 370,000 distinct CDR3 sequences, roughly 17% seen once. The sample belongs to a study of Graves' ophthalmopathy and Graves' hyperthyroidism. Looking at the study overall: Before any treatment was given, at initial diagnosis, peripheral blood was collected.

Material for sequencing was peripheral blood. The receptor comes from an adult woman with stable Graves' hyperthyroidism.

The DNA for the CDR3 is TGTGCCTTGGCCGGGGGGCCCTACGAGCAGTACTTC. Its protein product is CALAGGPYEQYF. The chain joins TRBV30 to TRBJ2-7; D is perhaps TRBD2 (7 bases). This CDR3 spans 12 amino acids. Trimming cost V 7 bases and J 2 bases, with 12 bases left between them. Germline assignment: CDR1 GTSNPN and CDR2 SVGIG (reference sequence).